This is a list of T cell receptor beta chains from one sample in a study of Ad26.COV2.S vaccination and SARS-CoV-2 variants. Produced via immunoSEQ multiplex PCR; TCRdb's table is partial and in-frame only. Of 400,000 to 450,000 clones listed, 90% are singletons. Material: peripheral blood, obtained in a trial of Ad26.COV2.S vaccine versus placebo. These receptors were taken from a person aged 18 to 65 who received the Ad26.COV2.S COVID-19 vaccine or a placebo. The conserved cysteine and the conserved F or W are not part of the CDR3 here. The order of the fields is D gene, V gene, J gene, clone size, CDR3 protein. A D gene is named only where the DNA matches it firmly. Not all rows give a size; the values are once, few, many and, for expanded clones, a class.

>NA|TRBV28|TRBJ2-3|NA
ASSLQGTDTQY
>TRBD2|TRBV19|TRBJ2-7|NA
ASKGPGGPAYEQY
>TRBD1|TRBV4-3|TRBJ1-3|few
ASSQGQGARGNTIY
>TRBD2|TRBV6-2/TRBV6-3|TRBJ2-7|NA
ASSRGLAGLPEQY
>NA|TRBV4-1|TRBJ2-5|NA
ASSQEVRVGETQY
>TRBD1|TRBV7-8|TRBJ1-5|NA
ASSLADRVQPQH
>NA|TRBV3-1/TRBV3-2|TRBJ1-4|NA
ASSQGTGYTTNEKLF
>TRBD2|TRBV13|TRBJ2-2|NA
ASSNLLAGVGTGELF
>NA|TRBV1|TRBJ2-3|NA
TSSQDGSPDTQY
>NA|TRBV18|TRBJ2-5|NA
ASSPSYQETQY
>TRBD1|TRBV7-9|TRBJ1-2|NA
ASSSGGTGAYGYT
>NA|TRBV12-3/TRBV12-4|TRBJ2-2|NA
ASTTWGTGELF
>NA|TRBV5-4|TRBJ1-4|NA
ASSLDTAEKLF
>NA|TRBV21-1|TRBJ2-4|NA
ASSKRQGGNIQY
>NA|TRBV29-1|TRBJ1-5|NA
SAAGNSNQPQH
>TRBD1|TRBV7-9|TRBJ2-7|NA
ASSDQGANPYEQY
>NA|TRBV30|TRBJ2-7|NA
AWSVRGYEQY
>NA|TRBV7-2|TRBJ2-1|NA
ASSSQGSEQF
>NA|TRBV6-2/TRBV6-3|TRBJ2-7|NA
ASSLMGAKVDEQY
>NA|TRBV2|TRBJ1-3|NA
ASSAGRLSGNTIY
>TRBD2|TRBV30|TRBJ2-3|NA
AWTGKREESDTQY
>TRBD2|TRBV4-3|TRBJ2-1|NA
ASSQDKGLAHNEQF
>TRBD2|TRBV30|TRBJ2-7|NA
AWSADPGLAAYEQY
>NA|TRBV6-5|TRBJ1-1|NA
ASTELAEAF
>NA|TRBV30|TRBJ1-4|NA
AWTSGYDNEKLF
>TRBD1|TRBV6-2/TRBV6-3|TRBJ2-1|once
ASSYSMSLQGAFRSYNEQF
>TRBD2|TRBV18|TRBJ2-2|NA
ASSPRPSGSGELF
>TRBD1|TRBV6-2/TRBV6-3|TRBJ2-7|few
ASSYSGLSGTAAFSYEQY
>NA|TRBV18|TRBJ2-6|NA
ASSPFSGANVLT
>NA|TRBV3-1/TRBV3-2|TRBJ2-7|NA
ASSQASTVN
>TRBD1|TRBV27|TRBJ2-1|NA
ASSPRQGNEQF
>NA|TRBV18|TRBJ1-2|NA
ASSTLTTGPKTGYT
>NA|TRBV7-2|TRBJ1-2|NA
ASSLDRQNDGYT
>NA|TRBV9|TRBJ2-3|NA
ASSVLAESTDTQY
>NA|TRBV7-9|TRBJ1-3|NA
ASSPTPGMGTIY
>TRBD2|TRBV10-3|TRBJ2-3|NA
AISTSGPTDTQY
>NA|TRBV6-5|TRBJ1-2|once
ASSPGFYGYT
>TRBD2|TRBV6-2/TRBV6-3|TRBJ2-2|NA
ASSYNSLAGGPYTGELF
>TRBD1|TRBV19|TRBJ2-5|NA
ASSPGQGYQETQY
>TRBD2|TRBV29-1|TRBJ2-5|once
SVVVTSGQETQY
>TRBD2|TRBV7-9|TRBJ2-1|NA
ASSRLVLAGVLEQF
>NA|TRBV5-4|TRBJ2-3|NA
ASSLEKGPIGTDTQY
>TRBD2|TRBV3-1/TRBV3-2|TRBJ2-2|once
ASSPLAGGTGELF
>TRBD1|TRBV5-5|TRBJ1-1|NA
ASSLEDRVVVTEAF
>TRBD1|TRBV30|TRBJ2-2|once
GQAGYTGELF
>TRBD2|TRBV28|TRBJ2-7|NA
ASSTSPYEQY
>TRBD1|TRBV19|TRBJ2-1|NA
ASYDRGGNNEQF
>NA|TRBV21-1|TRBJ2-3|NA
ASTDPSVYTDTQY
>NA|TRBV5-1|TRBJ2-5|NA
ASSLSGQALETQY
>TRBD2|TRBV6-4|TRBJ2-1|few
ASSRTSGGYNEQF
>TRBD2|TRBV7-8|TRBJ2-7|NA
ASSLNGAGAYEQY
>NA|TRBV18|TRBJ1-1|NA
ASSQTGYTEAF
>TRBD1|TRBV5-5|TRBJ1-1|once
ASSLVLTGGRNTEAF